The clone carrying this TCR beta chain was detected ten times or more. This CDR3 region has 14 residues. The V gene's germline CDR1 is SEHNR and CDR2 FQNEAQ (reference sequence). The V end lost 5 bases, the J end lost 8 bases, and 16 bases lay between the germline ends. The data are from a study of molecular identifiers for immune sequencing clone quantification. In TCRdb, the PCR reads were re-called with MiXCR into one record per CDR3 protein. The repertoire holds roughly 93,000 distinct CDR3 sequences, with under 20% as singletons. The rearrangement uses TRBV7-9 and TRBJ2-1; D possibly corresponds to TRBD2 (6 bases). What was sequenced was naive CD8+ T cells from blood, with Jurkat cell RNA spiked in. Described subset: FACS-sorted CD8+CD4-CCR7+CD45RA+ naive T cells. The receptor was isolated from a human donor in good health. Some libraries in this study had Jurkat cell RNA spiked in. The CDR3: CASSQETSRDEQFF. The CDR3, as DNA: TGTGCCAGCAGCCAAGAGACTAGTCGAGATGAGCAGTTCTTC.